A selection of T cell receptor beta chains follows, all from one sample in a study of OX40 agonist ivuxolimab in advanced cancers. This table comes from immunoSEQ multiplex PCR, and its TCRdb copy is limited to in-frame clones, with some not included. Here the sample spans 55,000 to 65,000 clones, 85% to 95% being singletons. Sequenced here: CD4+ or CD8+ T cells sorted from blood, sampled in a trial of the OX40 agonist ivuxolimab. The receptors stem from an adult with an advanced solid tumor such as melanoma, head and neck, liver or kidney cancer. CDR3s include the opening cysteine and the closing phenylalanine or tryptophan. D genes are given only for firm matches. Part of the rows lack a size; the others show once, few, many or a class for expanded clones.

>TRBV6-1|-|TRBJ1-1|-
TGTGCCAGCAGTGATTGGGGTAACACTGAAGCTTTCTTT
CASSDWGNTEAFF
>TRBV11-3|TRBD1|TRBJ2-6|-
TGTGCCAGCAGCCAGGGGGCCTCTGGGGCCAACGTCCTGACTTTC
CASSQGASGANVLTF
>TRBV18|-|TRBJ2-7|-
TGTGCCAGCTCAAACCCTGGACAGTTCTACGAGCAGTACTTC
CASSNPGQFYEQYF
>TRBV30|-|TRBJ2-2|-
TGTGCCTGGGGAGCGAACACCGGGGAGCTGTTTTTT
CAWGANTGELFF
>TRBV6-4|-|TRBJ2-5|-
TGTGCCAGCAGTGTATCGCCGCAAGAGACCCAGTACTTC
CASSVSPQETQYF
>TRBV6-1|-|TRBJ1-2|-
TGTGCCAGCAGTATACAGGTCTATGGCTACACCTTC
CASSIQVYGYTF
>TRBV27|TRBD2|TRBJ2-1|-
TGTGCCAGCAGTTTACCGGGAGGGGGAAATGAGCAGTTCTTC
CASSLPGGGNEQFF
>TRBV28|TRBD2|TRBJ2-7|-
TGTGCCAGCAGAACGGGGGGTTCAGGGAACTCCTACGAGCAGTACTTC
CASRTGGSGNSYEQYF
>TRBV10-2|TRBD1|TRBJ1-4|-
TGCGCCAGCAGGGAGACAGGGGGAAGAAAACTGTTTTTT
CASRETGGRKLFF
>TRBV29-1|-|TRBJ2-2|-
TGCAGCGTTGAGCGGGGAGGGGGCACCGGGGAGCTGTTTTTT
CSVERGGGTGELFF
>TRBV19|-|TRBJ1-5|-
TGTGCCAGTAGTTTATTAAACGCTTTACAGGGTAGCAATCAGCCCCAGCATTTT
CASSLLNALQGSNQPQHF
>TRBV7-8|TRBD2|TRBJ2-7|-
TGTGCCAGCAGCTACGGACTAGCGGGAGGGCACTCCTACGAGCAGTACTTC
CASSYGLAGGHSYEQYF
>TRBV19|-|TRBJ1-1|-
TGTGCCAGTAGTTCTCGGGCCCGAGAAGGTGCAGCTTTCTTT
CASSSRAREGAAFF
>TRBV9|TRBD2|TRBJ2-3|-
TGTGCCAGCAGCGCCGGGACTAGCGGATCAGATACGCAGTATTTT
CASSAGTSGSDTQYF
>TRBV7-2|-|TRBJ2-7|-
TGTGCCAGCAGCTTGCTAGGGGCCTACGAGCAGTACTTC
CASSLLGAYEQYF
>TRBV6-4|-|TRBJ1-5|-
TGTGCCAGCAGTGACTCGACAGGGCCCCAGCATTTT
CASSDSTGPQHF
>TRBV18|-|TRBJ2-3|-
TGTGCCAGCTCACCTTCCACAGATACGCAGTATTTT
CASSPSTDTQYF
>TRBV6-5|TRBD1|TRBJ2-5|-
TGTGCCAGCAGTCGTGACAGGGACGAGACCCAGTACTTC
CASSRDRDETQYF
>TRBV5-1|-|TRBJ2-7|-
TGCGCCAGCAGCCGGGGTGTGGGCGGATCCTACGAGCAGTACTTC
CASSRGVGGSYEQYF
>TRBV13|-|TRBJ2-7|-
TGTGCCAGCAGCCTCAGCACATACGAGCAGTACTTC
CASSLSTYEQYF
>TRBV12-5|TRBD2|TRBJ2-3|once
TGTGCTAGTGGGCGGGGGACAGATACGCAGTATTTT
CASGRGTDTQYF
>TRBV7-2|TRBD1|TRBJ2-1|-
TGTGCCAGCAGCCGACAGGGGGCCTACAATGAGCAGTTCTTC
CASSRQGAYNEQFF
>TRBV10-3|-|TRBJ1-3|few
TGTGCCATCAGACCCTCTGGAAACACCATATATTTT
CAIRPSGNTIYF
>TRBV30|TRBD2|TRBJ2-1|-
TGTGCCTGGAGCTCAGGGAGGGCGGGGCATGAGCAGTTCTTC
CAWSSGRAGHEQFF
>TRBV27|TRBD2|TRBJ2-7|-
TGTGCCAGCAGTTTAAAAGGGACTAGCGACTACGAGCAGTACTTC
CASSLKGTSDYEQYF
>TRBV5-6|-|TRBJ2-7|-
TGTGCCAGCAGCTTGACAGGGAACACCTACGAGCAGTACTTC
CASSLTGNTYEQYF
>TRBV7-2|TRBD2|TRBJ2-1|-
TGTGCCAGCAGCTTAGGTAGTGGGGGACTAGCGGGCTCCTACAATGAGCAGTTCTTC
CASSLGSGGLAGSYNEQFF
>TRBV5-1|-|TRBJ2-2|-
TGCGCCAGCAGCTTAGGGGGGCAGATCGGGGAGCTGTTTTTT
CASSLGGQIGELFF
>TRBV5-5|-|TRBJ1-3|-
TGTGCCAGCAGCTTGGACATCTCTGGAAACACCATATATTTT
CASSLDISGNTIYF
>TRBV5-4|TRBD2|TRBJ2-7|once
TGTGCCAGCAGCCAAGGGCTAGCGGGAATCAACGAGCAGTACTTC
CASSQGLAGINEQYF
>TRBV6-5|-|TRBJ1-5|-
TGTGCCAGCACCCACAGGGTAGGTGCCAATCAGCCCCAGCATTTT
CASTHRVGANQPQHF
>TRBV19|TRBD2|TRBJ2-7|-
TGTGCCAGTAGTAGAGGGGGACTAGCTGGCTACGAGCAGTACTTC
CASSRGGLAGYEQYF
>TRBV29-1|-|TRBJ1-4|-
TGCAGCTTCAGTGGGCCTAATGAAAAACTGTTTTTT
CSFSGPNEKLFF
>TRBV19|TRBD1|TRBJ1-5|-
TGTGCCAGTACTCCCGGACAGGAGAGCAATCAGCCCCAGCATTTT
CASTPGQESNQPQHF
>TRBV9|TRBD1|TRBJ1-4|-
TGTGCCAGCAGCGAGGGACAGGGGTCTAATGAAAAACTGTTTTTT
CASSEGQGSNEKLFF
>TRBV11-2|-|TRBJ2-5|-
TGTGCCAGCAGCTACGATTCCCAGGAGACCCAGTACTTC
CASSYDSQETQYF
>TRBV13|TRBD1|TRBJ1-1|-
TGTGCCAGCAGCGCCTACAGGGGGCAGGTTGTAGCTTTCTTT
CASSAYRGQVVAFF
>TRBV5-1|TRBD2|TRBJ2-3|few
TGCGCCAGCAGCGGGGCAGCGGGAGGGCCCGATACGCAGTATTTT
CASSGAAGGPDTQYF
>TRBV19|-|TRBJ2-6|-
TGTGCCAGTAGTATAGTAAGGGTCGTTGGGGCCAACGTCCTGACTTTC
CASSIVRVVGANVLTF
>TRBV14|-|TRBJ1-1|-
TGTGCCAGCAGCCGGCAGGAGAACACTGAAGCTTTCTTT
CASSRQENTEAFF
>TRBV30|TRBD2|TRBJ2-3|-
TGTGCCTGGAGTTATGGCGGGAGCGCAGATACGCAGTATTTT
CAWSYGGSADTQYF
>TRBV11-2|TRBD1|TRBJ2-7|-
TGTGCCAGCAGCTTGGGACAGAGCTCCTACGAGCAGTACTTC
CASSLGQSSYEQYF
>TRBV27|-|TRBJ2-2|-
TGTGCCAGCAGTTTAAGACAGACCGACACCGGGGAGCTGTTTTTT
CASSLRQTDTGELFF
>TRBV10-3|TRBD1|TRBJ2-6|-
TGTGCCATCAGTGAGGGGACAGGGGATTCCGGGGCCAACGTCCTGACTTTC
CAISEGTGDSGANVLTF
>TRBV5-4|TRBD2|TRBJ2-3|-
TGTGCCAGCAGCCCCCAGACTAGCGGGAAACATACGCAGTATTTT
CASSPQTSGKHTQYF
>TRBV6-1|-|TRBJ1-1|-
TGTGCCAGCAGTGGACATGAGGGTAAGAACACTGAAGCTTTCTTT
CASSGHEGKNTEAFF
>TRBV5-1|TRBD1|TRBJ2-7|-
TGCGCCAGCAGCCCCCGGACCCTACAACCGGGACAGGGGAGGCACGAGCAGTACTTC
CASSPRTLQPGQGRHEQYF
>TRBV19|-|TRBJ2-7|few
TGTGCCAGTAGTAACGGTGACTCCTACGAGCAGTACTTC
CASSNGDSYEQYF
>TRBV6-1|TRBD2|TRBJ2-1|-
TGTGCCAGCAGTGGGCTAACTAGCGGCCGGGGGAATGAGCAGTTCTTC
CASSGLTSGRGNEQFF
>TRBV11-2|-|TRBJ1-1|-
TGTGCCAGCAGCTCAAACAGGGCTGGCACTGAAGCTTTCTTT
CASSSNRAGTEAFF
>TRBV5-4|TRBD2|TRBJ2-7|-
TGTGCCAGCAGCTTGCAGCGGGGACCCTACCGCGAGCAGTACTTC
CASSLQRGPYREQYF
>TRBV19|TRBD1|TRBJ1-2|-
TGTGCCAGTAGTAAGACAGGGGGCGAAAACTATGGCTACACCTTC
CASSKTGGENYGYTF
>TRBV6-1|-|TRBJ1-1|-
TGTGCCAGCACCGAACCCGGGACCGAAGCTTTCTTT
CASTEPGTEAFF
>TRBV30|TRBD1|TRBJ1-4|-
TGTGCCTGGAGAAATCAGGGGGTTGAAAAACTGTTTTTT
CAWRNQGVEKLFF